These T cell receptor beta chains were read from a single sample in a study of beta chain features in type 1 diabetes. Profiling relied on immunoSEQ multiplex PCR, and the TCRdb table lists in-frame clones only, not all of them. The repertoire holds hundreds of thousands of clones, with 14% as singletons. Specimen: naive CD4+ T cells from blood. The receptors were gathered from a man aged 30 to 45 with type 1 diabetes. CDR3s include the opening cysteine and the closing phenylalanine or tryptophan. The D gene is left open where the match is weak. Clone size is stated in some rows and not others, as once, few, many or a class when expanded.

D,V,size,J,DNA,CDR3
TRBD2,TRBV9,few,TRBJ2-1,TGTGCCAGCAGCGTAGGGCTAGCGGGAAGCTACAATGAGCAGTTCTTC,CASSVGLAGSYNEQFF
-,TRBV7-9,-,TRBJ1-1,TGTGCCAGCAGCTCAGGGCGTAAGGGGGGGACTGAAGCTTTCTTT,CASSSGRKGGTEAFF
-,TRBV28,few,TRBJ2-3,TGTGCCAGCAGCCCAAACCACTTTCTCACAGATACGCAGTATTTT,CASSPNHFLTDTQYF
-,TRBV19,-,TRBJ1-1,TGTGCCAGTACCCTCGGGGGGAACACTGAAGCTTTCTTT,CASTLGGNTEAFF
-,TRBV6-5,-,TRBJ2-3,TGTGCCAGCAGATCCTGGACACCGCTCACAGATACGCAGTATTTT,CASRSWTPLTDTQYF
TRBD2,TRBV6-5,-,TRBJ2-1,TGTGCCAGCAGTTACCAGCGGGAGGGCTCCTACAATGAGCAGTTCTTC,CASSYQREGSYNEQFF
TRBD1,TRBV5-1,-,TRBJ2-3,TGCGCCAGCAGCGCAAGGACAGGGTACACAGATACGCAGTATTTT,CASSARTGYTDTQYF
-,TRBV4-3,once,TRBJ2-7,TGCGCCAGCAGCCAACAGACGGGGGACGAGCAGTACTTC,CASSQQTGDEQYF
-,TRBV28,-,TRBJ2-7,TGTGCCAGCAGCAAGGCATACAGGGATACCTCCTACGAGCAGTACTTC,CASSKAYRDTSYEQYF
-,TRBV9,-,TRBJ2-6,TGTGCCAGCAGCACCCCCCGAGGGGGCTCTGGGGCCAACGTCCTGACTTTC,CASSTPRGGSGANVLTF
-,TRBV5-4,-,TRBJ1-1,TGTGCCAGCAGCAACGTACAGGGTCGAGAAGCTTTCTTT,CASSNVQGREAFF
TRBD2,TRBV30,-,TRBJ2-5,TGTGCCTGGAACGACGGGGAGGGCCAAGAGACCCAGTACTTC,CAWNDGEGQETQYF
-,TRBV4-2,-,TRBJ2-7,TGTGCCAGCAGCCAAGAAATCCTAGTCTACGAGCAGTACTTC,CASSQEILVYEQYF
TRBD1,TRBV25-1,-,TRBJ1-2,TGTGCCAGCAGTGACCCCGGGACAGGGGGCAATGGCTACACCTTC,CASSDPGTGGNGYTF
TRBD2,TRBV2,-,TRBJ2-3,TGTGCCAGCAGTCGACTAGCGGGCACAGATACGCAGTATTTT,CASSRLAGTDTQYF
-,TRBV28,few,TRBJ1-2,TGTGCCAGCACCCCTGGGCCAGGCACCGTCGGATTCGGCTACACCTTC,CASTPGPGTVGFGYTF
-,TRBV19,few,TRBJ1-2,TGTGCCAGTAGTTCACAGTTTAACTATGGCTACACCTTC,CASSSQFNYGYTF
-,TRBV4-3,-,TRBJ1-1,TGCGCCAGCAGCCAAGAGTACCAGGGAGGCACTGAAGCTTTCTTT,CASSQEYQGGTEAFF